The rows below give T cell receptor beta chains drawn from one sample of a study of CD8+ T cells in alopecia areata. The protocol was immunoSEQ multiplex PCR, while the TCRdb copy is restricted to in-frame clones and leaves out a portion. The sample shows about 220,000 clones, under 60% of them seen only once. Sequenced here: CD4+ T cells sorted from blood, sampled at week 4, from a patient treated with tofacitinib. These TCRs come from a human donor with alopecia areata. The CDR3 runs from the conserved cysteine through the conserved F or W. The D gene is left open where the match is weak. For some rows the clone size is stated as once, few or many, or as a class when expanded; others skip it.

abundance	d_gene	v_gene	j_gene	CDR3aa
-	TRBD1	TRBV5-1	TRBJ2-3	CASSRGDRAGDTQYF
few	TRBD1	TRBV29-1	TRBJ2-7	CSVVVQGASYEQYF
few	TRBD2	TRBV11-2	TRBJ2-5	CASSSLLGGAGETQYF
-	TRBD1	TRBV4-3	TRBJ2-6	CASSPTLGTGPGANVLTF
-	TRBD1	TRBV5-4	TRBJ1-1	CASSLATGGNTEAFF
-	TRBD2	TRBV29-1	TRBJ2-1	CSVSGGGVYEQFF
-	-	TRBV28	TRBJ1-2	CAIQSSYGYTF
-	-	TRBV4-3	TRBJ1-6	CASSQDPRDSPLHF
-	-	TRBV30	TRBJ1-2	CAWSTSENYGYTF
-	-	TRBV11-2	TRBJ2-3	CASSLGGAGTDTQYF
few	TRBD1	TRBV29-1	TRBJ1-5	CSVVSTGGREQPQHF
-	-	TRBV29-1	TRBJ2-3	CSDTGGTDTQYF
few	-	TRBV28	TRBJ1-2	CASSTNSNYGYTF
-	TRBD2	TRBV11-2	TRBJ2-5	CASSTRTGGPGETQYF
-	-	TRBV29-1	TRBJ2-2	CSAMTENTGELFF
-	-	TRBV18	TRBJ2-5	CASSTSRGERGETQYF
-	-	TRBV25-1	TRBJ2-3	CASSESVHSTDTQYF
many	-	TRBV4-3	TRBJ1-2	CASSQRSGDYGYTF
-	-	TRBV5-1	TRBJ2-1	CASRAGEYNEQFF
medium-sized	TRBD1	TRBV4-1	TRBJ1-4	CASSQLDREAEKLFF
-	-	TRBV5-6	TRBJ2-4	CASSLGHLRGLAKNIQYF
few	-	TRBV20-1	TRBJ2-1	CSWGADEQFF
-	-	TRBV6-5	TRBJ1-1	CASSYSAGNTEAFF
-	-	TRBV15	TRBJ1-1	CATSVDSVAGTEAFF
-	-	TRBV18	TRBJ2-6	CASSPPVLASGANVLTF
few	-	TRBV29-1	TRBJ1-2	CSVERGGVAVTF
-	-	TRBV29-1	TRBJ1-5	CSVEVDSNQPQHF
-	-	TRBV7-2	TRBJ2-5	CASSLEVPGLLRMTQYF
-	TRBD2	TRBV4-3	TRBJ2-1	CASSQDGTSGRTNEQFF
-	-	TRBV18	TRBJ2-7	CASSPPSTTYEQYF
few	-	TRBV30	TRBJ1-1	CAWSYIMNTEAFF
-	TRBD1	TRBV25-1	TRBJ2-3	CASSELTGGTDTQYF
-	-	TRBV28	TRBJ1-1	CASSLFSDTEAFF
few	-	TRBV14	TRBJ2-5	CASSRNPVETQYF
-	-	TRBV10-3	TRBJ2-5	CAIRRPGGGETQYF